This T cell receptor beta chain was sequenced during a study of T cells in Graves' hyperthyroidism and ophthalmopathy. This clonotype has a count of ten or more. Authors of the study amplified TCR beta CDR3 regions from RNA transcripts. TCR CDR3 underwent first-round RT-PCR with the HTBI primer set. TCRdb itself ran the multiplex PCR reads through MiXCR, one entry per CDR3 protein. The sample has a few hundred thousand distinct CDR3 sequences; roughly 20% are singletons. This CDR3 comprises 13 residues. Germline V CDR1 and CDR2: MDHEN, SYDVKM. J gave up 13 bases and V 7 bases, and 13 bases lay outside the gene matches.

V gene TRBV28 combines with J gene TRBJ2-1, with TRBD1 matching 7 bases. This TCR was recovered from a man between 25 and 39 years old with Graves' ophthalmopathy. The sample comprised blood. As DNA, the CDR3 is TGTGCCAGCATCCCGACAGGGCAGTGGGCCCAGTTCTTC. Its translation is CASIPTGQWAQFF.